Listed below are T cell receptor beta chains from one sample, sequenced in a study of cytotoxic CD8 clonotypes in ibrutinib-treated CLL. The table came from immunoSEQ multiplex PCR; TCRdb's copy has only in-frame clones and leaves some out. This table holds around 150,000 clones, about 84% found once. Here the sequenced sample was PBMCs, taken after 36 months of ibrutinib treatment. The receptors shown here come from a human donor with chronic lymphocytic leukemia. CDR3s include the opening cysteine and the closing phenylalanine or tryptophan. The D gene is left open where the match is weak. Only part of the rows carry a size: once, few, many, or a class if the clone is expanded.

j_call: TRBJ2-3; v_call: TRBV5-4; clone_size: -; d_call: -; cdr3_aa: CASSLVLTALSTDTQYF; cdr3_nt: TGTGCCAGCAGCTTGGTTCTGACAGCTCTTTCCACAGATACGCAGTATTTT
j_call: TRBJ1-5; v_call: TRBV4-1; clone_size: -; d_call: -; cdr3_aa: CASSQGRYSNQPQHF; cdr3_nt: TGCGCCAGCAGCCAAGGACGGTATAGCAATCAGCCCCAGCATTTT
j_call: TRBJ2-7; v_call: TRBV4-2; clone_size: -; d_call: -; cdr3_aa: CASSPVPMSGQPYEQYF; cdr3_nt: TGTGCCAGCAGCCCTGTCCCTATGTCGGGACAACCCTACGAGCAGTACTTC
j_call: TRBJ1-3; v_call: TRBV7-8; clone_size: -; d_call: -; cdr3_aa: CASSLDQPFLRHTIYF; cdr3_nt: TGTGCCAGCAGCTTAGATCAACCATTTCTTAGACACACCATATATTTT
j_call: TRBJ1-5; v_call: TRBV19; clone_size: -; d_call: -; cdr3_aa: CASSPDPAGDQPQHF; cdr3_nt: TGTGCCAGTAGTCCCGACCCGGCGGGGGATCAGCCCCAGCATTTT
j_call: TRBJ2-3; v_call: TRBV5-1; clone_size: -; d_call: -; cdr3_aa: CASSLAAGKMTDTQYF; cdr3_nt: TGCGCCAGCAGCTTGGCCGCGGGGAAAATGACAGATACGCAGTATTTT
j_call: TRBJ1-2; v_call: TRBV19; clone_size: few; d_call: -; cdr3_aa: CATEPEGVYGYTF; cdr3_nt: TGTGCCACAGAACCGGAAGGGGTCTATGGCTACACCTTC
j_call: TRBJ2-7; v_call: TRBV18; clone_size: -; d_call: TRBD2; cdr3_aa: CASSPRSSGIDEQYF; cdr3_nt: TGTGCCAGCTCACCACGGTCTAGCGGGATCGACGAGCAGTACTTC
j_call: TRBJ2-7; v_call: TRBV6-5; clone_size: once; d_call: -; cdr3_aa: CASSSDYEQYF; cdr3_nt: TGTGCCAGCAGTTCCGATTACGAGCAGTACTTC
j_call: TRBJ2-2; v_call: TRBV10-3; clone_size: -; d_call: TRBD2; cdr3_aa: CAITRREGTGELFF; cdr3_nt: TGTGCCATAACCAGGAGGGAGGGTACCGGGGAGCTGTTTTTT
j_call: TRBJ2-7; v_call: TRBV4-1; clone_size: -; d_call: TRBD2; cdr3_aa: CASSQKAGSSYEQYF; cdr3_nt: TGCGCCAGCAGCCAAAAAGCGGGGAGCTCCTACGAGCAGTACTTC
j_call: TRBJ1-2; v_call: TRBV5-1; clone_size: -; d_call: -; cdr3_aa: CASSLGEGYGYTF; cdr3_nt: TGCGCCAGCAGCTTGGGTGAGGGCTATGGCTACACCTTC
j_call: TRBJ2-7; v_call: TRBV30; clone_size: -; d_call: -; cdr3_aa: CAWSEGSMAYEQYF; cdr3_nt: TGTGCCTGGAGTGAGGGCAGTATGGCCTACGAGCAGTACTTC
j_call: TRBJ1-1; v_call: TRBV2; clone_size: once; d_call: TRBD1; cdr3_aa: CASSWTGEQAFF; cdr3_nt: TGTGCCAGCAGCTGGACAGGGGAGCAAGCTTTCTTT
j_call: TRBJ1-3; v_call: TRBV6-5; clone_size: -; d_call: -; cdr3_aa: CASSRSLGGYGAIYF; cdr3_nt: TGTGCCAGCAGTCGATCTCTCGGGGGGTACGGTGCCATATATTTT
j_call: TRBJ2-7; v_call: TRBV18; clone_size: -; d_call: TRBD2; cdr3_aa: CASSPLLLAGGINEQYF; cdr3_nt: TGTGCCAGCTCACCTCTGCTACTAGCGGGAGGGATCAACGAGCAGTACTTC
j_call: TRBJ2-2; v_call: TRBV5-1; clone_size: -; d_call: -; cdr3_aa: CASSFTQGRRTGELFF; cdr3_nt: TGCGCCAGCAGCTTCACCCAGGGAAGAAGGACCGGGGAGCTGTTTTTT
j_call: TRBJ2-7; v_call: TRBV5-1; clone_size: -; d_call: TRBD1; cdr3_aa: CASSTRQGSEQYF; cdr3_nt: TGCGCCAGCAGCACCAGACAGGGGTCCGAGCAGTACTTC
j_call: TRBJ2-7; v_call: TRBV6-1; clone_size: -; d_call: -; cdr3_aa: CASLTGVNSYEQYF; cdr3_nt: TGTGCCAGCCTGACAGGCGTAAACTCCTACGAGCAGTACTTC
j_call: TRBJ2-1; v_call: TRBV7-6; clone_size: -; d_call: -; cdr3_aa: CASSLGQGPGEQFF; cdr3_nt: TGTGCCAGCAGCTTGGGTCAGGGGCCAGGTGAGCAGTTCTTC
j_call: TRBJ2-7; v_call: TRBV12-5; clone_size: -; d_call: -; cdr3_aa: CASGLGDQQYF; cdr3_nt: TGTGCTAGTGGTTTGGGAGACCAGCAGTACTTC
j_call: TRBJ1-2; v_call: TRBV6-5; clone_size: -; d_call: -; cdr3_aa: CASSYSGTYNGYTF; cdr3_nt: TGTGCCAGCAGTTACTCAGGGACATATAATGGCTACACCTTC
j_call: TRBJ1-1; v_call: TRBV19; clone_size: once; d_call: -; cdr3_aa: CASSIVRALNTEAFF; cdr3_nt: TGTGCCAGTAGTATAGTTAGGGCGTTGAACACTGAAGCTTTCTTT
j_call: TRBJ1-5; v_call: TRBV4-1; clone_size: -; d_call: -; cdr3_aa: CASSQRTVGYSNQPQHF; cdr3_nt: TGCGCCAGCAGCCAGCGGACGGTGGGATATAGCAATCAGCCCCAGCATTTT
j_call: TRBJ1-1; v_call: TRBV4-1; clone_size: -; d_call: -; cdr3_aa: CASKYGDWDTEAFF; cdr3_nt: TGCGCCAGCAAATATGGGGATTGGGACACTGAAGCTTTCTTT
j_call: TRBJ2-3; v_call: TRBV2; clone_size: -; d_call: -; cdr3_aa: CASSRNRVTDTQYF; cdr3_nt: TGTGCCAGCAGTCGGAACAGAGTCACAGATACGCAGTATTTT
j_call: TRBJ1-2; v_call: TRBV5-4; clone_size: -; d_call: TRBD1; cdr3_aa: CASSPGQGSHYGYTF; cdr3_nt: TGTGCCAGCAGCCCCGGACAGGGGTCCCACTATGGCTACACCTTC
j_call: TRBJ2-7; v_call: TRBV13; clone_size: -; d_call: TRBD2; cdr3_aa: CASSSGLAEYEQYF; cdr3_nt: TGTGCCAGCAGCTCTGGACTAGCGGAATACGAGCAGTACTTC
j_call: TRBJ1-6; v_call: TRBV5-4; clone_size: few; d_call: -; cdr3_aa: CASSLAPDSSPLHF; cdr3_nt: TGTGCCAGCAGCTTGGCGCCGGACAGCTCACCCCTCCACTTT